This T cell receptor (beta chain) was recorded in a study of cytomegalovirus exposure and HLA in healthy donors (dated by TCRdb to the late 2010s). For the wider study: In an earlier analysis of about 560 of the donors, approximately 300 Gb of sequence data and 100 million or so unique TCR beta sequences from about 179 million T cells were reported. An early release covering roughly 580 HLA-typed donors comprised roughly 300 gigabases of sequencing data and 85 million or so unique TCR sequences. The genetic ancestry cluster associated with self-reported Caucasian donors included approximately 85% of the 350 to 500 genotyped donors. The study aimed to test whether signatures of past pathogen exposure could be identified by cataloging public T cell receptors. The T cell repertoires of several hundred subjects were profiled by immunosequencing and related to cytomegalovirus serostatus. A separate validation cohort of more than 100 different subjects was used in addition to the 666-subject first cohort. To predict cytomegalovirus infection status, the study brought together high-throughput TCR immunosequencing, statistical association of individual TCRs with disease status, and machine learning. A later analysis re-analyzed previously published TCR beta repertoires from 500 to 700 donors and added high-resolution HLA genotyping to study TCR occurrence patterns. In the later analysis, no new phenotypic data were used to find candidate immune exposures; instead, reliance was placed on TCR beta sequences and their occurrence across donors. An earlier analysis of 587 of the donors used high-throughput TCR beta sequencing to judge whether each TCR beta V gene segment behaved as functional or pseudogenic. Donor age, sex, ethnicity and CMV serostatus were compiled alongside the repertoire data. Genome-wide SNP genotypes for about three fifths of the roughly 670 donors were used in a later genetic analysis, which treated that subset as a discovery cohort. Every discovery cohort repertoire had been produced on one sequencing platform. Both class I and class II loci were covered by HLA typing, at four-digit resolution. Typing coverage differed by locus: A, B, C, DRB1 and DQB1 were typed in about 620-630 donors, DQA1 in 500 to 550, DPA1 in 600 to 610, and DPB1 in 450 to 480. Because of strong linkage in the cohort, five DR-DQ haplotypes were treated as single units for association and clustering. Among 300 to 500 genotyped donors of the cohort, an average of about 240,000 unique TCR beta nucleotide sequences was sequenced per donor, of which roughly 17% were non-productive. The investigation overall reported the following: Strong co-occurrence of HLA alleles, especially DR and DQ, made assigning TCR associations to individual alleles difficult. A further reported finding was that TCR beta sequences accurately predicted the HLA-A and HLA-B alleles for most subjects in the first cohort. In a later analysis, HLA-associated TCR beta chains were found to be more clonally expanded and to have lower generation probabilities than equally common non-associated chains. The earlier analysis of approximately 590 of the donors excluded some 15 rarely observed V segments, including chromosome 9 orphons, because counts were too low. In a later genetic analysis, fewer N-insertions in productive TCRs were reported among donors in an Asian-associated ancestry cluster than the approximately 670-donor mean. Correlated functional status among segregating V segments might reflect linkage disequilibrium, but an unknown experimental factor could not be ruled out. A later analysis found that TCR association rates varied across HLA loci, with DRB1 alleles showing the most associated TCRs and HLA-C alleles the fewest. In an earlier analysis of 450 to 750 of the donors, most TCR beta V segments appeared in productive rearrangements about 87% or about 30% of the time, broadly matching IMGT annotations. Only TCR beta chains were sequenced in this cohort, and the absence of alpha or paired-chain data limited detectable features. At a false discovery rate of 0.05, a later analysis linked 16,000 or so TCR beta sequences to specific HLA alleles. CMV serostatus was the only immune exposure information available for the cohort. According to a later analysis, parvovirus B19, influenza, CMV and Epstein-Barr virus appeared linked to several top co-occurrence clusters. According to a later analysis, most CMV-associated TCR beta chains appeared to be HLA-restricted, and the HLA associations seemed to be driven largely by CMV exposure. The authors suggested that the approach could potentially be generalized to other disease states and immunological phenotypes. Three of the identified cytomegalovirus-associated TCR beta chains were confirmed in vitro to be specific for cytomegalovirus antigens. The sequencing pipeline was judged likely to have produced a cluster of highly shared sequence variants as a technical artifact. Because HLA typing was unavailable for some donors at each locus, only the typed subset was used in association tests. Most TCR sequences were seen in very few donors, while some public TCRs were found in many individuals. Some IMGT-functional V segments, including TRBV6-2 and TRBV6-3, could not be distinguished by the 87-base-pair reads and were therefore excluded. Roughly uniform sequencing depth across donors was assumed in presence/absence analyses, although this assumption may not hold. An association between a missense DCLRE1C variant and V-gene and J-gene trimming of TCR beta chains was found in a later genetic analysis and replicated in an independent cohort. The classifier was reported to diagnose cytomegalovirus status with high specificity and sensitivity in both the original and validation cohorts. In the study, approximately 150 TCR beta chains were listed as associated with cytomegalovirus.

Note on this clone: Its recognized antigen is unknown. Within one base of it there is no much larger clone, and no base qualities were kept.

The library was obtained by the immunoSEQ multiplex PCR assay. A mixture of 60 forward primers for TCR Vbeta segments and 13 reverse primers for TCR Jbeta segments was used in the multiplex PCR. The CDR3 region of rearranged TCR beta genes was amplified from genomic DNA with a multiplex PCR assay. The Illumina HiSeq System was used to sequence the amplified TCR beta libraries as 87-base-pair reads. The paper's data handling went like this. In a later analysis, some 80 million unique TCR beta chains were counted across the 500 to 850 repertoires, and around 10 million of these chains were shared by at least two donors. A nearest-neighbor algorithm error-corrected the raw reads and collapsed the reads into unique sequences, merging closely related sequences to remove PCR and sequencing errors. To assign V, D and J gene segments, CDR3 sequences were aligned to IMGT reference sequences. For a sequence to be retained, at least a six-nucleotide match to both a V gene segment and a J gene segment was required. Rearrangements were classified as productive when the CDR3 lacked stop codons and remained in frame with V and J, and all other rearrangements were classified as non-productive. CDR3 was defined by IMGT convention, running from the second conserved V-encoded cysteine to the conserved J-encoded phenylalanine. In an earlier analysis of around 600 of the donors, sequences lacking an unambiguous match to a single V gene segment were excluded. An earlier analysis of around 600 of the donors classified V segments as functional when productive rearrangements were above 56.7% and as segregating when the standard deviation between donors was above 5%. To diagnose cytomegalovirus status from the catalog of TCR beta chain sequences, a statistical classification framework was built. V and J gene assignment, in a later analysis, came from comparing TCR nucleotide sequences with IMGT/GENE-DB human TR gene sequences. A later analysis assigned CDR3 sequences and most-parsimonious VDJ recombination scenarios with the TCRdist pipeline. A later analysis defined each TCR beta chain by its CDR3 amino acid sequence plus V-gene family, and excluded reads lacking a unique V-gene family. In a later analysis, nearly 600 highly shared, low-generation-probability nucleotide sequences were removed to address suspected cross-contamination and a sequencing artifact. A later analysis calculated a clonal expansion index for each public chain from normalized within-repertoire ranks of inferred template counts. Generation probabilities in a later analysis came from a VDJ recombination model fitted to out-of-frame rearrangements, and those results were checked against IGoR. In a later analysis, TCR-TCR, TCR-HLA and TCR-CMV co-occurrence was scored with hypergeometric tests, and a repertoire-size bias correction was applied to TCR pairs. To estimate false discovery rates, a later analysis permuted the HLA or CMV assignments 20 times. In a later analysis, co-occurring TCRs were grouped using DBSCAN, and TCRdist sequence similarity was added for clustering within HLA-allele-positive subsets. For co-occurrence clustering, repertoires with fewer than 30,000 or more than 120,000 public chains were excluded, along with five repertoires with anomalous nucleotide sharing. The source is immuneACCESS, and TCRdb retained only in-frame sequences with V and J called. Part of the clones is not carried over; for the studies checked, unresolved V genes explain less than half of this, and the remainder is unexplained. The DNA was the basis for D and trimming; V, J and clone size are from that table. Across this sample there are 90,000 to 120,000 clones, with approximately 74% seen only once. About 15% of the sample goes to the ten largest clones.

V is clipped by 0 bases and J by 8 bases, and the sequence between their germline boundaries is 11 bases long. The CDR3 holds 14 amino acids from the cysteine to the phenylalanine. Left in the record is the CDR3 DNA by itself, 42 bases read in frame from the first base. The germline V gene yields LGHNA for CDR1 and YSLEER for CDR2. The cohort consisted of 600 or so healthy bone marrow donors. Cohort members were all nominally healthy when sampled, although unrecorded immune exposures were likely present. The donor was CMV seropositive and was included in the group of some 290 seropositive cohort members. A peripheral blood sample was collected from each donor, and TCR beta sequencing was performed on peripheral blood mononuclear cells. Genomic DNA extraction from the blood cell samples was performed with the Qiagen DNeasy Blood Extraction Kit.

Recombination joined TRBV4-3 with TRBJ1-5, with the D segment identity uncertain. Sequencing input: PBMCs. This TCR was sampled from a woman in her forties in good health and CMV-seropositive. In nucleotides, the sequence is TGCGCCAGCAGCCAAGATCTGGAGGGAAAGCCCCAGCATTTT. It specifies CASSQDLEGKPQHF.